These 5 T cell receptor beta chains came from one sample sequenced in a study of vaccination and CD4 T cells after COVID-19. Cultured CD4+ T-cell DNA underwent Oncomine TCR Beta short-read sequencing. TCRdb re-derived calls from the PCR reads in MiXCR, one entry per CDR3 protein. The data contain roughly 14,000 distinct CDR3 sequences, about 48% of them singletons. The antigens these receptors bind are not known. Treatment indicated: roughly ten-day PBMC culture with coronavirus spike peptide pools or control peptides (ViraFEST assay). Sequenced material: CD4+ T cells from blood, cultured in vitro. Receptors originate from a human donor who had recovered from COVID-19.

This clonotype occurred once. The V and J genes are TRBV19 and TRBJ2-3, with no clear D. CDR3 length: 12 amino acids. Germline CDR1 LNHDA, CDR2 SQIVND (reference sequence). Trimming left V 5 bases short and J 8 bases short, with 11 bases between. The DNA for the CDR3 is TGTGCCAGTAGTTCTGCGAGCCGTACGCAGTATTTT. Its translation: CASSSASRTQYF.

As concerns this clonotype: The junction departs from the called germline gene at one end, perhaps through a read error. The gene calls are TRBV5-1 and TRBJ1-2; D is ambiguous. The CDR3 totals 14 residues. CDR1 and CDR2 from the germline V gene are SGHRS and YFSETQ. The CDR3 coding sequence is TGCGCCAGCGGCTTGGTTTCGGCCTTTGGAGGCTACACCTTC. It yields the protein CASGLVSAFGGYTF.

The CDR3 region has the DNA TGCAGTGCTAGAACCGGGCTCAATTCACCCCTCCACTTT. Translation: CSARTGLNSPLHF. The gene calls are TRBV20-1 and TRBJ1-6; D is undetermined. The V and J ends lost 2 bases and 7 bases respectively, with 9 bases between them. The CDR3 is 13 residues long. Germline CDR1 and CDR2: DFQATT and SNEGSKA (reference sequence).

The chain recombines TRBV2 with TRBJ2-5; D call uncertain. This CDR3 spans 12 amino acids. The V end lost 8 bases, the J end lost 2 bases, and 9 bases lay between the germline ends. Germline-derived CDR1 and CDR2 are SNHLY and FYNNEI. The CDR3 spells CASVGSQETQYF. As DNA, the CDR3 is TGTGCCAGCGTGGGTAGTCAAGAGACCCAGTACTTC. Full variable domain (outside the CDR3, taken from reference TRBV2 and TRBJ2-5): EPEVTQTPSHQVTQMGQEVILRCVPISNHLYFYWYRQILGQKVEFLVSFYNNEISEKSEIFDDQFSVERPDGSNFTLKIRSTKLEDSAMYFCASVGSQETQYFGPGTRLLVL.

Only a few counts were recorded for this clonotype. This chain joins TRBV6-1 and TRBJ2-2, with D unresolved. V was pared by 7 bases and J by 0 bases, with 9 bases between. Germline values: CDR1 MNHNS, CDR2 SASEGT. CDR3 size: 14 residues. The CDR3 protein is CASTPTANTGELFF. CDR3 in DNA: TGTGCCAGCACTCCGACGGCGAACACCGGGGAGCTGTTTTTT.